Described below is a single T cell receptor (beta chain) sequence and its context. This sample is drawn from a study of blood T cell repertoires in COVID-19. Study-wide context: Sample material is recorded as cDNA or gDNA derived from T cells, B-cell-depleted T cells, or PBMCs.

The table came from immunoSEQ multiplex PCR; TCRdb's copy has only in-frame clones and leaves some out. The sample gives a few hundred thousand clones, about 92% of which show up once; over 3.5% is in the top ten. The CDR3 length is 13 residues. Trimming took off 3 bases at V and 4 bases at J, with 9 bases between the two ends. CDR1 is SNHLY and CDR2 is FYNNEI in the germline V gene. The clonotype originates from a woman aged 60-75 years with COVID-19, enrolled during active disease. Sequencing input: peripheral blood. The chain uses TRBV2 and TRBJ1-1; D call uncertain. The CDR3 region has the DNA TGTGCCAGCAGTGATCACAGTAGCACTGAAGCTTTCTTT. Residues: CASSDHSSTEAFF. The complete variable domain, with remaining parts taken from reference TRBV2 and TRBJ1-1, reads EPEVTQTPSHQVTQMGQEVILRCVPISNHLYFYWYRQILGQKVEFLVSFYNNEISEKSEIFDDQFSVERPDGSNFTLKIRSTKLEDSAMYFCASSDHSSTEAFFGQGTRLTVV.